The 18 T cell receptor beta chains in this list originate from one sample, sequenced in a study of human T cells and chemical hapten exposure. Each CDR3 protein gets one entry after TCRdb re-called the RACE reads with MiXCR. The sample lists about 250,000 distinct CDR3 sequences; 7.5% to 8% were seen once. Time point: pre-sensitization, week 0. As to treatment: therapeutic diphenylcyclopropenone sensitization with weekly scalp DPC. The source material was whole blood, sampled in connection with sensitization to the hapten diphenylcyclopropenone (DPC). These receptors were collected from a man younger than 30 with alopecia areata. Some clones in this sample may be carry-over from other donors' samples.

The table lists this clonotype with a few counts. The CDR3 region is CATSRDLGGGYGYTF. The CDR3 bases are TGTGCCACCAGCAGAGATTTGGGAGGCGGCTATGGCTACACCTTC. This chain joins TRBV15 and TRBJ1-2; D ambiguous. Germline V gene sequence: CDR1 LNHNV, CDR2 YYDKDF (reference sequence). Trimming removed 0 bases from V and 4 bases from J, with 12 bases in between. There are 15 residues in the CDR3.

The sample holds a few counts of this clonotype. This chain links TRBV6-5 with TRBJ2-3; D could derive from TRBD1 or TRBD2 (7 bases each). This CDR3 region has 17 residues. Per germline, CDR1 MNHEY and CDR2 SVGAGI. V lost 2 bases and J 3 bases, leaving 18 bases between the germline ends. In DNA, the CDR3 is TGTGCCAGCAGTTACGTGGGGGGAGGGGGCAGAACAGATACGCAGTATTTT. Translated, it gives CASSYVGGGGRTDTQYF.

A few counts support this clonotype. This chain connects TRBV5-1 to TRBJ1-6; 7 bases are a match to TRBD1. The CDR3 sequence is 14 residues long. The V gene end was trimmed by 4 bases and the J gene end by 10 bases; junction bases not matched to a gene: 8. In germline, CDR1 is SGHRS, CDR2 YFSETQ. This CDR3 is CASSDRTGPSPLHF. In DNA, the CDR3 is TGCGCCAGCAGCGACAGGACAGGTCCATCACCCCTCCACTTT.

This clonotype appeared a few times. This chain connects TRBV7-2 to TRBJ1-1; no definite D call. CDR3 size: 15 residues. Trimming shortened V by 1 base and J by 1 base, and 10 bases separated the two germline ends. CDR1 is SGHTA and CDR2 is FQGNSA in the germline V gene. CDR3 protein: CASSLGPIGNTEAFF. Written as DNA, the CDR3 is TGTGCCAGCAGCTTAGGTCCCATAGGGAACACTGAAGCTTTCTTT.

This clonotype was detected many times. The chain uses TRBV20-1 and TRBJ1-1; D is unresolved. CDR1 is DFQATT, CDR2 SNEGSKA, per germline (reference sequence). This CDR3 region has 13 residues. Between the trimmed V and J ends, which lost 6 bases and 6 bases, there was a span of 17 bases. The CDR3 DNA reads TGCAGTGCCCACCCAGGTGGATCTTCTGAAGCTTTCTTT. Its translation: CSAHPGGSSEAFF.

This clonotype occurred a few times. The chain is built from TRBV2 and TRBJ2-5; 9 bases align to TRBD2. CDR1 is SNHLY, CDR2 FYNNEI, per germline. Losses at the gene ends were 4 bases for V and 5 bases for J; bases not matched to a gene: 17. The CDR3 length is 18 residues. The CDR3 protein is CASSAHPLTSGRAETQYF. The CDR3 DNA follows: TGTGCCAGCAGTGCTCACCCCCTCACTAGCGGGCGGGCGGAGACCCAGTACTTC.

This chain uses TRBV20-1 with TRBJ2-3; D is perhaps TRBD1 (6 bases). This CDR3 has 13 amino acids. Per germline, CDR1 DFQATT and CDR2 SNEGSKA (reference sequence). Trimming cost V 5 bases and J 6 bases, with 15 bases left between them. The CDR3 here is CSAGRTVGDTQYF. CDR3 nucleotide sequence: TGCAGTGCTGGAAGGACAGTGGGGGATACGCAGTATTTT.

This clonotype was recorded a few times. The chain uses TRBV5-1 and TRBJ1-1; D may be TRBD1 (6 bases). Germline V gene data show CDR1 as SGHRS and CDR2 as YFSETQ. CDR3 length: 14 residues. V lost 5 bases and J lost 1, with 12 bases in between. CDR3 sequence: CASSPGARNTEAFF. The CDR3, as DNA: TGCGCCAGCAGTCCGGGGGCCAGGAACACTGAAGCTTTCTTT.

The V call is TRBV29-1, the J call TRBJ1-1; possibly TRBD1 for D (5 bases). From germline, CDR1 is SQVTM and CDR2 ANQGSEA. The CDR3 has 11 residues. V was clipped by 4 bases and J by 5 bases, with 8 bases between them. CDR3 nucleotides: TGCAGCGTTGGGTGGGGGACTGAAGCTTTCTTT. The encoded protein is CSVGWGTEAFF.

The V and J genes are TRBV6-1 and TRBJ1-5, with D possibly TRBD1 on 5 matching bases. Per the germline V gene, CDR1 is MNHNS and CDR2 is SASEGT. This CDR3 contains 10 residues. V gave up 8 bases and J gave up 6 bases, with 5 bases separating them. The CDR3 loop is CASGAQPQHF. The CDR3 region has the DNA TGTGCCAGCGGGGCTCAGCCCCAGCATTTT.

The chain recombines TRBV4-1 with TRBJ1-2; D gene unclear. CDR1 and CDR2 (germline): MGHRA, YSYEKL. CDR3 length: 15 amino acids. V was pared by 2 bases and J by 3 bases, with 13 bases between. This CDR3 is CASSQRRTEHYGYTF. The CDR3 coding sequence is TGCGCCAGCAGCCAAAGGAGAACAGAGCACTATGGCTACACCTTC.

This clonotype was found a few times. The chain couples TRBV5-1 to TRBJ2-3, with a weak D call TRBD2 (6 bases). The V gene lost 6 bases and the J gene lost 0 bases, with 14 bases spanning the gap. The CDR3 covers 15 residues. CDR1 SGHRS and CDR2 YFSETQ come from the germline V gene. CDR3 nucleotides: TGCGCCAGCAAGCGGGCGGGACCTAGCACAGATACGCAGTATTTT. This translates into CASKRAGPSTDTQYF.

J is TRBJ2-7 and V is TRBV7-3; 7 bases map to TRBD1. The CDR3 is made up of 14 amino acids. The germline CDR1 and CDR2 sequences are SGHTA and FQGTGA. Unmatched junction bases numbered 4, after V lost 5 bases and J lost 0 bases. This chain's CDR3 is CASSPGQSSYEQYF. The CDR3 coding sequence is TGTGCCAGCAGCCCGGGACAGAGCTCCTACGAGCAGTACTTC.

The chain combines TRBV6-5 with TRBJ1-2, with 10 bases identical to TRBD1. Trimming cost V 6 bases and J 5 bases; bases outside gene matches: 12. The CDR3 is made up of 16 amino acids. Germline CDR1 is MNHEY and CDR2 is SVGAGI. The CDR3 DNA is TGTGCCAGCAGAGAGAGCCCCGGGACAGGGGTTTATGGCTACACCTTC. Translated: CASRESPGTGVYGYTF.

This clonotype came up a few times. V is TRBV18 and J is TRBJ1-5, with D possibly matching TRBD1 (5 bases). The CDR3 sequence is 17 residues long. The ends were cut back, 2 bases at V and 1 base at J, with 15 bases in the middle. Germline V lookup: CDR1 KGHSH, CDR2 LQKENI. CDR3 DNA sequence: TGTGCCAGCTCACCAACGGCGGGACCCAGCAGCAATCAGCCCCAGCATTTT. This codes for CASSPTAGPSSNQPQHF.

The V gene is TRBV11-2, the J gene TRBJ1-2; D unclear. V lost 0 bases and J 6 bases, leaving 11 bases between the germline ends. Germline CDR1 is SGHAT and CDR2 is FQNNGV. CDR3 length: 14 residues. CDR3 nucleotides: TGTGCCAGCAGCTTAGACGGCTCGACACATGGCTACACCTTC. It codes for CASSLDGSTHGYTF.

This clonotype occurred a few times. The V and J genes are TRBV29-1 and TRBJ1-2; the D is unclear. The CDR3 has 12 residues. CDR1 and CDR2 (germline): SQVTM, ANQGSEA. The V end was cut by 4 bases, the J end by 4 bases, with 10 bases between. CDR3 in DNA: TGCAGCGTTGGACAATCCTCCTATGGCTACACCTTC. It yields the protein CSVGQSSYGYTF.

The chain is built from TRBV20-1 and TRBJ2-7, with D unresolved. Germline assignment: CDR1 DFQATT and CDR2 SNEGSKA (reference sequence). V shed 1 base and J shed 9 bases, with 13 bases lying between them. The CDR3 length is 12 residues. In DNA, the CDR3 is TGCAGTGCTAGAGTCGCAGGTTTGGGGCAGTACTTC. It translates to CSARVAGLGQYF.